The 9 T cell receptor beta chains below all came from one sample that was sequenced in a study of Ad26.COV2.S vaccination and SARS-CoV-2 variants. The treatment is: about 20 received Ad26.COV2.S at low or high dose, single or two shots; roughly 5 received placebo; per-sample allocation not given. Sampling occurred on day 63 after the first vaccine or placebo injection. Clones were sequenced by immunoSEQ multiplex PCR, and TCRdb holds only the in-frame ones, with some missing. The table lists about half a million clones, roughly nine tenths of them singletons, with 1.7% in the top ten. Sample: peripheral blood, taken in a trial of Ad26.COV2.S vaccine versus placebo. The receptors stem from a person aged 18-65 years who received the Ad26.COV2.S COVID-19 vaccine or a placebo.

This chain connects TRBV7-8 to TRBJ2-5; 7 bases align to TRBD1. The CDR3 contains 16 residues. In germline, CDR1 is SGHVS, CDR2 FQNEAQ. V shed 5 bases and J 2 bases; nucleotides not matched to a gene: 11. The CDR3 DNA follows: TGTGCCAGCAGCCAACCTCTGGGCAGGGGGCAAGAGACCCAGTACTTC. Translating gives CASSQPLGRGQETQYF.

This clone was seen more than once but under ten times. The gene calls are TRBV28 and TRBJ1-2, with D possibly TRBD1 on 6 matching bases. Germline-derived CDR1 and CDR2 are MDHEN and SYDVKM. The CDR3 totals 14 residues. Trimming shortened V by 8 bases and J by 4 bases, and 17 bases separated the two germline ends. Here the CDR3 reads CASLSGGASYGYTF. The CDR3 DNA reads TGTGCCAGCCTGTCGGGGGGCGCCAGCTATGGCTACACCTTC.

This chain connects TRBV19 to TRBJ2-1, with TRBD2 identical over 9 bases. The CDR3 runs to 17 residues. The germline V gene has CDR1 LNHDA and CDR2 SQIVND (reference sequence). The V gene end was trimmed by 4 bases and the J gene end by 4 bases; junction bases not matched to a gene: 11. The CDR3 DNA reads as TGTGCCAGTAGTACCCCGATTGCTAGCGGGGTTTACAATGAGCAGTTCTTC. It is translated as CASSTPIASGVYNEQFF.

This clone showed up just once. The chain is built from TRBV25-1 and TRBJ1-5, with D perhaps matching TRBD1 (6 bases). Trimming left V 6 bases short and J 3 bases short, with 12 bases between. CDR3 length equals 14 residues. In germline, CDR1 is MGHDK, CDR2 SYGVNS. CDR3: CASRPTGNNQPQHF. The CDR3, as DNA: TGTGCCAGCAGACCGACAGGAAACAATCAGCCCCAGCATTTT.

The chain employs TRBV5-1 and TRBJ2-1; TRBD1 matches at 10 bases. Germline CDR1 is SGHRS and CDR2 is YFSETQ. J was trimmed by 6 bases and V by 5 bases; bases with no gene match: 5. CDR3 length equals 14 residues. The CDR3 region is CASRPGTGVNEQFF. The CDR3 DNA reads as TGCGCCAGCAGGCCCGGGACAGGGGTCAATGAGCAGTTCTTC.

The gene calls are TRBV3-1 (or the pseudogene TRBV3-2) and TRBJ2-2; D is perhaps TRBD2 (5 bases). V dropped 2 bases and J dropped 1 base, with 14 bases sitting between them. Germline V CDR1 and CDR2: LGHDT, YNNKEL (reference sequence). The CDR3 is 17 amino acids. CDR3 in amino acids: CASSQTRGIWNTGELFF. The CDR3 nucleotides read TGTGCCAGCAGCCAAACCCGGGGTATATGGAACACCGGGGAGCTGTTTTTT.

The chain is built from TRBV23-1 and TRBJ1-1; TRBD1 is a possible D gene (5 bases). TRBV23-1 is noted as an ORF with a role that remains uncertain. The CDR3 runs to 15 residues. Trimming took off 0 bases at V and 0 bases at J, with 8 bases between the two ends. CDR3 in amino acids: CASSQSGLLNTEAFF. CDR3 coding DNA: TGCGCCAGCAGTCAATCGGGGCTTTTGAACACTGAAGCTTTCTTT.

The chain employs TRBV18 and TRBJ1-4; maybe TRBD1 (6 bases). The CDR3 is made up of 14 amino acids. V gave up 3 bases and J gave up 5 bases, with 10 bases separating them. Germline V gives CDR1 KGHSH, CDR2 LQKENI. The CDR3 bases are TGTGCCAGCTCACCGGGCAGGGGAAATGAAAAACTGTTTTTT. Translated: CASSPGRGNEKLFF.

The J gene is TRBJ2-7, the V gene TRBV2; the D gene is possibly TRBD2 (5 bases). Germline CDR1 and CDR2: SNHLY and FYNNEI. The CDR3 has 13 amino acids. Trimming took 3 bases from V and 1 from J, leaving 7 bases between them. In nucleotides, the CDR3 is TGTGCCAGCAGTGAGAGGGCTTCCTACGAGCAGTACTTC. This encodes CASSERASYEQYF.